Reported below is one T cell receptor (beta chain). Its antigen is still unknown. No quality values exist for individual bases; no much larger clone is one base distant. The sample belongs to a study of T cell repertoires in cytomegalovirus infection (dated 2019 in TCRdb). About the investigation overall: Recently identified HLA-C-restricted CMV epitopes, whose presentation resists viral immunomodulation, were targeted by peptide stimulations together with well-studied HLA-B-restricted epitopes. The HLA type of each donor mattered for the analysis, because public TCR beta signatures pointed to carriage of CMV infection along with the matching HLA type.

This sample's treatment or condition label indicates: in vitro stimulation with specific CMV peptide epitopes to enrich CMV-specific T cells. V lost 1 base and J lost 8 bases, and the count of bases not matched to a germline gene is 5. The CDR3 holds 15 amino acids from the cysteine to the phenylalanine. Only the CDR3 region is kept as DNA, spanning 45 bases read in frame from base 1. The germline V gene yields MGHRA for CDR1 and YSYEKL for CDR2. Here is what the overall study found, with its caveats: The ex vivo response was dominated by HLA-C-restricted CMV-specific TCR beta clonotypes, and the single most frequent clonotype in two of eight donors was supplied by these HLA-C-restricted clonotypes. Cumulative frequency of public TCR beta family members discriminated carriers of CMV infection plus the relevant HLA type in this cohort and an independent 352-donor cohort.

Reads for this sample came from an Illumina HiSeq 1500. TCRdb applied fastp at Q25 and MiXCR to the public reads, then kept only in-frame beta chains. Here each entry gathers all rows of one CDR3 protein and keeps the most common genes and DNA. In this sample the table shows more than 250,000 distinct CDR3 sequences, approximately 25% of which occur a single time. 10% to 15% of the sample rests with the top ten. The source material was cultured PBMCs, sampled from culture after CMV antigen stimulation. This TCR was sampled from a human donor in good health (CMV status not recorded). Some clones in this sample may be carry-over from other donors' samples. The chain was built from TRBV4-1 and TRBJ1-6, with 7 central nucleotides matching TRBD1. The DNA is as follows: TGCGCCAGCAGCCAAGGTGGCCAGGGGGATTCACCCCTCCACTTT. Its translation reads: CASSQGGQGDSPLHF.